These 27 T cell receptor beta chains share one sample of origin, sequenced in a study of early T cells in non-severe SARS-CoV-2 infection. MiXCR, run by TCRdb on the 5' RACE reads, gives a single entry per CDR3 protein. The sample carries some 26,000 distinct CDR3 sequences, around 4.5% recorded once. What was sequenced was whole blood. Receptors were obtained from an adult who was a healthcare worker with PCR-confirmed SARS-CoV-2 infection or an uninfected control (not recorded which).

This clonotype came up many times. V and J are TRBV11-2 and TRBJ2-1; a weak D match, TRBD1 (9 bases). V was trimmed by 2 bases and J by 10 bases, leaving 24 bases between them. The CDR3 has 17 amino acids. Germline V CDR1 and CDR2: SGHAT, FQNNGV. Here the CDR3 DNA reads TGTGCCAGCAGCTTAACGGTCGGGGGGGACAGGGCCCGAGAGCAGTTCTTC. Encoded protein: CASSLTVGGDRAREQFF.

This clonotype came up many times. This CDR3 reads CSARGQGWLNEQFF. The CDR3 region has the DNA TGCAGTGCTAGAGGGCAGGGCTGGTTGAATGAGCAGTTCTTC. This chain joins TRBV20-1 and TRBJ2-1; D might be TRBD1 (5 bases). Between the trimmed V and J ends, which lost 1 base and 7 bases, there was a span of 14 bases. This CDR3 region has 14 residues. The germline CDR1 and CDR2 sequences are DFQATT and SNEGSKA (reference sequence).

This clonotype showed up many times. The V and J genes are TRBV13 and TRBJ2-7, with 11 bases identical to TRBD2. V trimming: 5 bases; J trimming: 2 bases; junction bases outside the gene matches: 14. The CDR3 has 18 amino acids. The germline V gene has CDR1 PRHDT and CDR2 FYEKMQ (reference sequence). CDR3 protein: CASSPRLAGGENPYEQYF. Written as DNA, the CDR3 is TGTGCCAGCAGCCCCCGGCTAGCGGGAGGAGAGAATCCCTACGAGCAGTACTTC.

Many counts were recorded for this clonotype. The chain employs TRBV20-1 and TRBJ2-7; no clear D gene. The CDR3 is 13 amino acids. V lost 0 bases and J 0 bases, leaving 6 bases between the germline ends. The germline V gene has CDR1 DFQATT and CDR2 SNEGSKA (reference sequence). In nucleotides, the CDR3 is TGCAGTGCTAGAGACCGGGCCTCCTACGAGCAGTACTTC. Its translation: CSARDRASYEQYF.

This clonotype was seen a few times. V is TRBV15 and J is TRBJ1-2; D not certain. CDR3 size: 12 residues. Germline V gene sequence: CDR1 LNHNV, CDR2 YYDKDF (reference sequence). Deletions cut 0 bases from V and 5 bases from J, with 4 bases between. The CDR3: CATSRDHYGYTF. The CDR3 DNA is TGTGCCACCAGCAGAGATCATTATGGCTACACCTTC. The variable domain in full, completed from reference TRBV15 and TRBJ1-2, reads DAMVIQNPRYQVTQFGKPVTLSCSQTLNHNVMYWYQQKSSQAPKLLFHYYDKDFNNEADTPDNFQSRRPNTSFCFLDIRSPGLGDTAMYLCATSRDHYGYTFGSGTRLTVV.

In this sample, this clonotype turned up many times. V and J are TRBV5-4 and TRBJ2-4; 10 bases are shared with TRBD1. CDR3 length: 16 amino acids. CDR1 SGHNT and CDR2 YYREEE come from the germline V gene (reference sequence). The junction had 4 bases not matched to a gene; V was cut back by 4 bases and J by 0 bases. The CDR3 DNA follows: TGTGCCAGCAGCGTAGGGACAGGGGAAGCCAAAAACATTCAGTACTTC. This codes for CASSVGTGEAKNIQYF.

Ten or more counts support this clonotype. The gene calls are TRBV3-1 and TRBJ2-7; 7 bases agree with TRBD2. CDR3 length: 14 amino acids. With V trimmed by 1 base and J by 6 bases, 6 bases remained unmatched. The germline V gene has CDR1 LGHDT and CDR2 YNNKEL (reference sequence). This chain's CDR3 is CASSQGDYEAEQYF. The CDR3 DNA is TGTGCCAGCAGCCAAGGGGACTATGAGGCCGAGCAGTACTTC.

This clonotype was seen repeatedly, ten times or more. The CDR3 region has the DNA TGTGCCGGAGCAATCGGGAGTGGGGAGACCCAGTACTTC. Its translation: CAGAIGSGETQYF. This chain joins TRBV7-6 and TRBJ2-5, with TRBD2 as a possible D gene (6 bases). CDR3 size: 13 residues. V lost 11 bases and J 5 bases, leaving 18 bases between the germline ends. In germline, CDR1 is SGHVS, CDR2 FNYEAQ. Variable domain in full (rest from reference TRBV7-6 and TRBJ2-5): GAGVSQSPRYKVTKRGQDVALRCDPISGHVSLYWYRQALGQGPEFLTYFNYEAQQDKSGLPNDRFSAERPEGSISTLTIQRTEQRDSAMYRCAGAIGSGETQYFGPGTRLLVL.

The chain employs TRBV20-1 and TRBJ2-7, with a tentative D call TRBD2 (5 bases). Germline-derived CDR1 and CDR2 are DFQATT and SNEGSKA (reference sequence). The CDR3 runs to 16 residues. The V end lost 0 bases, the J end lost 0 bases, and 15 bases lay between the germline ends. The DNA of the CDR3 is TGCAGTGCTAGAGATCCCTTGGCCCGGGGCTCCTACGAGCAGTACTTC. Its protein product is CSARDPLARGSYEQYF.

This clonotype was seen repeatedly, ten times or more. The CDR3 reads CASATHTGGVNEQFF. CDR3 sequence (DNA): TGTGCCAGCGCGACGCACACAGGGGGCGTAAATGAGCAGTTCTTC. The chain uses TRBV28 and TRBJ2-1; 9 bases map to TRBD1. Trimming at V came to 8 bases and at J to 7 bases, leaving 12 bases not matched to a gene. The CDR3 contains 15 residues. Germline CDR1 and CDR2: MDHEN and SYDVKM. Based on the CDR3 plus reference TRBV28 and TRBJ2-1, the full variable domain is DVKVTQSSRYLVKRTGEKVFLECVQDMDHENMFWYRQDPGLGLRLIYFSYDVKMKEKGDIPEGYSVSREKKERFSLILESASTNQTSMYLCASATHTGGVNEQFFGPGTRLTVL.

This clonotype was detected ten times or more. The chain carries TRBV6-1 and TRBJ1-5, with 7 nucleotides matching TRBD1. The CDR3 sequence is 15 residues long. Germline trimming cut 3 bases from V and 5 bases from J; bases unmatched to any gene: 7. Germline lookup yields CDR1 MNHNS and CDR2 SASEGT. CDR3 protein: CASSELPGGYQPQHF. The CDR3 region has the DNA TGTGCCAGCAGTGAGCTCCCAGGGGGATATCAGCCCCAGCATTTT.

The chain joins TRBV11-2 to TRBJ2-1; D call uncertain. Germline V gene data show CDR1 as SGHAT and CDR2 as FQNNGV. This CDR3 spans 15 amino acids. Trimming shortened V by 1 base and J by 6 bases, and 13 bases separated the two germline ends. CDR3 sequence: CASSLAWTNANEQFF. The DNA for the CDR3 is TGTGCCAGCAGCTTAGCCTGGACCAACGCCAATGAGCAGTTCTTC.

This clonotype was seen a few times. The chain has TRBV19 and TRBJ2-1, with D possibly called TRBD1 or TRBD2 (7 bases each). Trimming left V 7 bases short and J 7 bases short, with 17 bases between. This CDR3 has 14 amino acids. CDR1 and CDR2 (germline): LNHDA, SQIVND (reference sequence). CDR3 sequence reads: CASTPTGTKNEQFF. The CDR3 DNA sequence: TGTGCCAGTACCCCGACAGGGACTAAGAATGAGCAGTTCTTC.

This clonotype was found many times. The chain combines TRBV4-1 with TRBJ2-7, with D possibly matching TRBD1 (6 bases). Germline lookup yields CDR1 MGHRA and CDR2 YSYEKL. The germline V and J ends were trimmed by 1 base and 4 bases, with 14 bases remaining between them. CDR3 length: 15 amino acids. CDR3 coding DNA: TGCGCCAGCAGCCAAGTTTTAGCGACAGGTTACGAGCAGTACTTC. Its protein product is CASSQVLATGYEQYF.

This clonotype was seen many times. This chain joins TRBV11-2 and TRBJ2-7; D not certain. CDR1 is SGHAT, CDR2 FQNNGV, per germline. V lost 6 bases and J 1 base, leaving 10 bases between the germline ends. The CDR3 contains 13 residues. Here the CDR3 DNA reads TGTGCCAGCAGTTCTAGAATTTCCTACGAGCAGTACTTC. Protein: CASSSRISYEQYF. The full variable domain, its missing parts supplied by reference TRBV11-2 and TRBJ2-7, is EAGVAQSPRYKIIEKRQSVAFWCNPISGHATLYWYQQILGQGPKLLIQFQNNGVVDDSQLPKDRFSAERLKGVDSTLKIQPAKLEDSAVYLCASSSRISYEQYFGPGTRLTVT.

This chain joins TRBV7-6 and TRBJ1-1, with 9 bases matching TRBD1. The CDR3 length is 17 residues. The V segment lost 4 bases and the J segment 0 bases; nucleotides outside the gene matches: 9. CDR1 and CDR2 from the germline V gene are SGHVS and FNYEAQ. CDR3 sequence (DNA): TGTGCCAGCAGCTCCGGGACAGGGCCTCTCTTGAACACTGAAGCTTTCTTT. This translates into CASSSGTGPLLNTEAFF.

This clonotype was counted only a few times. The CDR3 reads CSARRAGTGDYNEQFF. CDR3 in DNA: TGCAGTGCTAGGAGAGCGGGGACAGGGGACTACAATGAGCAGTTCTTC. V and J are TRBV20-1 and TRBJ2-1, with 10 bases matching TRBD1. J was trimmed by 3 bases and V by 3 bases; bases with no gene match: 8. The CDR3 has 16 amino acids. The germline V gene encodes CDR1 DFQATT and CDR2 SNEGSKA (reference sequence).

This clonotype has ten or more counts. The chain combines TRBV3-1 with TRBJ1-6; tentatively, D is TRBD1 (5 bases). The CDR3 runs 15 residues. Trimming pared 0 bases from V and 10 bases from J, leaving 13 bases between. CDR1 is LGHDT and CDR2 is YNNKEL in the germline V gene (reference sequence). CDR3 protein: CASSQEVGGESPLHF. For the CDR3, the DNA is TGTGCCAGCAGCCAAGAGGTGGGAGGGGAATCACCCCTCCACTTT.

This clonotype has a handful of counts. Possible read error: a much larger clone is one base away. V and J are TRBV18 and TRBJ2-4; 13 bases fit TRBD2. Losses at the gene ends were 3 bases for V and 3 bases for J; bases not matched to a gene: 11. Per germline, CDR1 KGHSH and CDR2 LQKENI. The CDR3 spans 19 residues. The CDR3 loop is CASSPTSGRSDSVKNIQYF. The CDR3 DNA follows: TGTGCCAGCTCACCGACTAGCGGGAGGTCCGACAGTGTCAAAAACATTCAGTACTTC.

This clonotype has ten or more counts. The chain is built from TRBV7-9 and TRBJ2-7; 9 bases map to TRBD1. Germline CDR1 and CDR2: SEHNR and FQNEAQ (reference sequence). V dropped 4 bases and J dropped 4; count of bases not matched to a gene: 17. This CDR3 comprises 18 residues. Here the CDR3 reads CASSSPTRGTGSMYEQYF. In DNA, the CDR3 is TGTGCCAGCAGCTCCCCAACGCGGGGGACAGGGTCGATGTACGAGCAGTACTTC.

Within the sample, this clonotype is medium-sized. V and J are TRBV10-3 and TRBJ2-7; D uncertain. The V end lost 2 bases, the J end lost 2 bases, and 7 bases lay between the germline ends. Per germline, CDR1 ENHRY and CDR2 SYGVKD. CDR3 length: 13 residues. CDR3 residues: CAISEGSPYEQYF. The CDR3 coding sequence is TGTGCCATCAGTGAGGGTTCCCCCTACGAGCAGTACTTC.

This clonotype was counted at least ten times. The chain couples TRBV29-1 to TRBJ2-5; 9 bases fit TRBD2. This CDR3 has 15 amino acids. V was clipped by 6 bases and J by 5 bases; unmatched bases: 13. The germline CDR1 and CDR2 sequences are SQVTM and ANQGSEA. CDR3 coding DNA: TGCAGCGTCCCCCCGCCAGGCGGGAGGGGTGAGACCCAGTACTTC. Translation gives CSVPPPGGRGETQYF.

This clonotype was seen more than once but under ten times. The chain links TRBV7-9 to TRBJ1-4, with D hard to call. Germline values: CDR1 SEHNR, CDR2 FQNEAQ (reference sequence). V was cut by 7 bases and J by 8 bases, with 8 bases left in between. The CDR3 runs 11 residues. The CDR3 reads CASTSLEKLFF. The CDR3, as DNA: TGTGCCAGCACCAGTCTCGAAAAACTGTTTTTT. The whole variable domain, remainder taken from reference TRBV7-9 and TRBJ1-4, is DTGVSQNPRHKITKRGQNVTFRCDPISEHNRLYWYRQTLGQGPEFLTYFQNEAQLEKSRLLSDRFSAERPKGSFSTLEIQRTEQGDSAMYLCASTSLEKLFFGSGTQLSVL.

At least ten counts were recorded for this clonotype. The rearrangement links TRBV5-1 to TRBJ2-3, with D possibly TRBD2 on 5 matching bases. V was trimmed by 0 bases and J by 2 bases, leaving 10 bases between them. In germline, CDR1 is SGHRS, CDR2 YFSETQ. The CDR3 loop spans 15 amino acids. CDR3 in amino acids: CASSLEVGNTDTQYF. CDR3 coding DNA: TGCGCCAGCAGCTTGGAGGTCGGGAACACAGATACGCAGTATTTT.

Ten or more counts support this clonotype. The V and J genes are TRBV5-6 and TRBJ1-4; no definite D call. The V end was cut by 5 bases, the J end by 8 bases, with 19 bases between. This CDR3 is built from 15 residues. Germline V CDR1 and CDR2: SGHDT, YYEEEE. The CDR3 reads CASSPGGDLGEKLFF. The CDR3 DNA is TGTGCCAGCAGTCCCGGAGGCGATCTCGGCGAAAAACTGTTTTTT.

This clonotype was seen at least ten times. The genes are TRBV5-1 and TRBJ2-6, with D unclear. CDR1 is SGHRS, CDR2 YFSETQ, per germline. V shed 5 bases and J shed 2 bases, with 5 bases lying between them. The CDR3 totals 13 residues. The DNA for the CDR3 is TGCGCCAGCAGTCCCGCTGGGGCCAACGTCCTGACTTTC. Amino acids: CASSPAGANVLTF.

A few counts support this clonotype. The rearrangement uses TRBV6-5 and TRBJ2-7, with D possibly TRBD2 on 5 matching bases. V shed 7 bases and J shed 3 bases, with 19 bases lying between them. CDR1 and CDR2 from the germline V gene are MNHEY and SVGAGI. This CDR3 has 15 residues. CDR3 nucleotides: TGTGCCAGCAAAAAGGACGTTCGGGGAGTCTACGAGCAGTACTTC. This encodes CASKKDVRGVYEQYF.